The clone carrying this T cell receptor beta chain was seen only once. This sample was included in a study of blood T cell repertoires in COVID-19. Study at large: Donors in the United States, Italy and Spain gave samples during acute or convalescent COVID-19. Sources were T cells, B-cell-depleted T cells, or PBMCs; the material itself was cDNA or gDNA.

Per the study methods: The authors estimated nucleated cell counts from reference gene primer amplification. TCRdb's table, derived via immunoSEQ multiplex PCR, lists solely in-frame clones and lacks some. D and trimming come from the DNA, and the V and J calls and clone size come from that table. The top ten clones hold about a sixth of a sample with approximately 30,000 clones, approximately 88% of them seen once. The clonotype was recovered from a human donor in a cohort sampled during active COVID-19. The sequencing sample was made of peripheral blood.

The CDR3 DNA is TGCGCCAGCACGGGCGGGGGGGCGAACACCGGGGAGCTGTTTTTT. Translation gives CASTGGGANTGELFF. This rearrangement joins TRBV5-1 to TRBJ2-2; 9 bases line up with TRBD2. CDR1 is SGHRS and CDR2 is YFSETQ in the germline V gene. This CDR3 has 15 residues. The ends lost 6 bases at V and 0 bases at J; junction bases unmatched: 3.